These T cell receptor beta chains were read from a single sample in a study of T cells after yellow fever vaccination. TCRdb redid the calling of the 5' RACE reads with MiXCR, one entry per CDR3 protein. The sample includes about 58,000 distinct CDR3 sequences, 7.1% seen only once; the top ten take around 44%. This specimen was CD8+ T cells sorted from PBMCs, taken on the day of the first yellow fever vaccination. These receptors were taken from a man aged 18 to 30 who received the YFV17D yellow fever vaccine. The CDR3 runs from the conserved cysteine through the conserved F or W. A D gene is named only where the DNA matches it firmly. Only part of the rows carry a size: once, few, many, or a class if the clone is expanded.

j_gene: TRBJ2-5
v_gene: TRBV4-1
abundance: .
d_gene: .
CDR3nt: TGCGCCAGCAGCCCACGGGAGACAGCTCCACAAGAGACCCAGTACTTC
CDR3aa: CASSPRETAPQETQYF

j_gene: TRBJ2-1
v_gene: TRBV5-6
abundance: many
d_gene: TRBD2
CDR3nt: TGTGCCAGCAGCTTCAGCGGGGGCCCAAGGCAGTTCTTC
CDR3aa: CASSFSGGPRQFF

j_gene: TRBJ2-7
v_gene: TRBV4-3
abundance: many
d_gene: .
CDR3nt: TGCGCCAGCAGCCAAGATCGGCAGGGTGCCTACGAGCAGTACTTC
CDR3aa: CASSQDRQGAYEQYF

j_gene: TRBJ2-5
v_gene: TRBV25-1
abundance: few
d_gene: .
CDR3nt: TGTGCCAGCAGTGACCGGGACCGCCCGGGGGAGACCCAGTACTTC
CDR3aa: CASSDRDRPGETQYF

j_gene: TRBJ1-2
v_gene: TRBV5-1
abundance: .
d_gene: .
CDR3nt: TGCGCCAGCAGCACGGACCTCGCCGGTGGCTACACCTTC
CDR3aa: CASSTDLAGGYTF

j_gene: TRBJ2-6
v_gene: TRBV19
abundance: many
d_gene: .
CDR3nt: TGTGCCAGTAGCCACCCGAGGGCGGGACAGTCATCTGGGGCCAACGTCCTGACTTTC
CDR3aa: CASSHPRAGQSSGANVLTF

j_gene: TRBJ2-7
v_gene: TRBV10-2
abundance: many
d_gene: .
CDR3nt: TGCGCCAGCAGTTCCCGCTACGAGCAGTACTTC
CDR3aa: CASSSRYEQYF

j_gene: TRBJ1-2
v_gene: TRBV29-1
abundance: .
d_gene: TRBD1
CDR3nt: TGCAGCGTTGAAGATACCAGGGGGGGTTTAGGCCTTAACTATGGCTACACCTTC
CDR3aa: CSVEDTRGGLGLNYGYTF

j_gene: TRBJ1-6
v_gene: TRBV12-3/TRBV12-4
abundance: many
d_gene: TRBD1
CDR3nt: TGTGCCAGCAGTTACGGGACAGGGGGAATCTTTTCACCCCTCCACTTT
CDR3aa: CASSYGTGGIFSPLHF

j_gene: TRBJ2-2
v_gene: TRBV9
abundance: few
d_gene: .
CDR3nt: TGTGCCAGCAGCGTAGGAAGCGGGGAGCTGTTTTTT
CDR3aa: CASSVGSGELFF

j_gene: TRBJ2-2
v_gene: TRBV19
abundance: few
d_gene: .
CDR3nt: TGTGCCAGTAGTGGGTGGACCGGGGAGCTGTTTTTT
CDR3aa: CASSGWTGELFF

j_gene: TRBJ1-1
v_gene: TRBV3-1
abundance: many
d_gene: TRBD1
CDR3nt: TGTGCCAGCAGCCAAGACTGTGGACAGGGGCGGACTGAAGCTTTCTTT
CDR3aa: CASSQDCGQGRTEAFF

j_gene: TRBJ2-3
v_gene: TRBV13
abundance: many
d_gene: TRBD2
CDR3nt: TGTGCCAGCAGCATAGCGGGGGGTGCAGATACGCAGTATTTT
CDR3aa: CASSIAGGADTQYF

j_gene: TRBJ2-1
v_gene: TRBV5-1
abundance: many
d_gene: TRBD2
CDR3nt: TGCGCCAGCAGCCCATTCTCGCTAGCGGGGGGGGTTTACAATGAGCAGTTCTTC
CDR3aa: CASSPFSLAGGVYNEQFF

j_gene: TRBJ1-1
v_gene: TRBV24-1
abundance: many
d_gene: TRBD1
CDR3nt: TGTGCCACCAGTGAGCCCGGGACAGGTGACACTGAAGCTTTCTTT
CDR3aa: CATSEPGTGDTEAFF

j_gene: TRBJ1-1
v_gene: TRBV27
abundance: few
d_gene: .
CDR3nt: TGTGCCAGCAGCCTACACGGGCCAGAGAACACTGAAGCTTTCTTT
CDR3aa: CASSLHGPENTEAFF

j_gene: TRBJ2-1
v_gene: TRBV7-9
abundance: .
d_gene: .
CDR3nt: TGTGCCAGCAGCTTTCCCCAGAGCTCCTACAATGAGCAGTTCTTC
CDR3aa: CASSFPQSSYNEQFF

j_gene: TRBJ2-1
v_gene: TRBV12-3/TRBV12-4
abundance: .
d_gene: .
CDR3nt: TGTACCAGCAGTGACCTAGCCCAGCTTAGCTCCTACAATGAGCAGTTCTTC
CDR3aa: CTSSDLAQLSSYNEQFF

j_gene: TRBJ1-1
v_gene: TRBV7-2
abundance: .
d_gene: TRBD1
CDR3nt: TGTGCCAGCAGCTGGGCCGGGACAGGGGGGAGAACTGAAGCTTTCTTT
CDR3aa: CASSWAGTGGRTEAFF

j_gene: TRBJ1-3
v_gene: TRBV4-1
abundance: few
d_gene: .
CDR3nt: TGCGCCAGCAGCCAAGTGGTGGCAGGATACTCTGGAAACACCATATATTTT
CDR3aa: CASSQVVAGYSGNTIYF

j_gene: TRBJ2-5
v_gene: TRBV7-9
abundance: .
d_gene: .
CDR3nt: TGTGCCAGCGTGACAGGCCAAGAGACCCAGTACTTC
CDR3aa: CASVTGQETQYF

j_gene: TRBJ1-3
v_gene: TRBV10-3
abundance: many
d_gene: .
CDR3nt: TGTGCCATCAGTTCCCAGGACTCTGGAAACACCATATATTTT
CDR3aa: CAISSQDSGNTIYF

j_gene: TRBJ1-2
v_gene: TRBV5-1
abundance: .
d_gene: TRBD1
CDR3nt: TGCGCCAGCAGCCCTGCGCAGGGGGCTCGTGGCTACACCTTC
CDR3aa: CASSPAQGARGYTF

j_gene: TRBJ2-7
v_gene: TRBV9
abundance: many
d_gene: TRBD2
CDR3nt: TGTGCCAGCAGCGTAACTCCCTTTATGCCCACGGAGAGGAGCGGGGGCCCTTCCTACGAGCAGTACTTC
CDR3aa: CASSVTPFMPTERSGGPSYEQYF

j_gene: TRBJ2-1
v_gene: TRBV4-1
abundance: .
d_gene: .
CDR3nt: TGCGCCAGCAGCCAAGAGGAAGCTCTCTCGGCCGTAGAGCAGTTCTTC
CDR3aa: CASSQEEALSAVEQFF

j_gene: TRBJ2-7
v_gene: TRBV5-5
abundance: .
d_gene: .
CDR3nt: TGTGCCAGCGCTTCAGGGCGGGAGCAGTACTTC
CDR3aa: CASASGREQYF

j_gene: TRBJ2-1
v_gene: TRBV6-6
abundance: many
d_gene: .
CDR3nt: TGTGCCAGCACCATTAGCCCCGATCAGTTCTTC
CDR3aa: CASTISPDQFF

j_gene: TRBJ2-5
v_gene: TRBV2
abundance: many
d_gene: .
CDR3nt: TGTGCCAGCATACTCTCCGGGATGTACCAAGAGACCCAGTACTTC
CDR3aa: CASILSGMYQETQYF

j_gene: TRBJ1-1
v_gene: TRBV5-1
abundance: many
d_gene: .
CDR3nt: TGCGCCAGCAGCCTCAGGGGGAACACTGAAGCTTTCTTT
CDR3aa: CASSLRGNTEAFF

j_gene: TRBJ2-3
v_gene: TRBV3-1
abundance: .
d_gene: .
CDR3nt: TGTGCCTCCTGCCTTCGGACAGACAACACAGATACGCAGTATTTT
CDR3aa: CASCLRTDNTDTQYF

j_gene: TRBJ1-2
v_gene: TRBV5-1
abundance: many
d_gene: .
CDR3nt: TGCGCCAGCAGGGTGCACTGGGAAGGCTACACCTTC
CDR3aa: CASRVHWEGYTF

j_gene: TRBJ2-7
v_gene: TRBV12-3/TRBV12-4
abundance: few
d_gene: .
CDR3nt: TGTGCCAGCAGCCCACCCCGGCCGGGACCAACCTACGAGCAGTACTTC
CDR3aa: CASSPPRPGPTYEQYF

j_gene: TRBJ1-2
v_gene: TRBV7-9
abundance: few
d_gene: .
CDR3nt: TGTGCCAGCAGCCCGCCCAAAGTTACTCATAACTATGGCTACACCTTC
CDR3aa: CASSPPKVTHNYGYTF

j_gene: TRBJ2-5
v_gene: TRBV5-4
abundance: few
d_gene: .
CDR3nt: TGTGCCAGCAAACTGGGGGGACAAAAAGAGACCCAGTACTTC
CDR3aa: CASKLGGQKETQYF

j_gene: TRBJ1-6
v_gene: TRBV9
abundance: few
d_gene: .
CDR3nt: TGTGCCAGCAGCCCCTTTCGGGCAGAAATTAATTCACCCCTCCACTTT
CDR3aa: CASSPFRAEINSPLHF

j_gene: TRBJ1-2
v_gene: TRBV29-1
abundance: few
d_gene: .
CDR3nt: TGCAGCGTTGAAGATCGGGGTAGGGGTACTCCCGGGGCCTTC
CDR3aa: CSVEDRGRGTPGAF

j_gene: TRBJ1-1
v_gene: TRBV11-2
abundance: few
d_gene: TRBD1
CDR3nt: TGTGCCAGCACCAACCCGATACAGGGGCACCTGAACACTGAAGCTTTCTTT
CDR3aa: CASTNPIQGHLNTEAFF

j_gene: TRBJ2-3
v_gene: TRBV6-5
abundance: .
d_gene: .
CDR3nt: TGTGCCAGCAGTTACAACAGTGCTAGCACAGATACGCAGTATTTT
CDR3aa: CASSYNSASTDTQYF

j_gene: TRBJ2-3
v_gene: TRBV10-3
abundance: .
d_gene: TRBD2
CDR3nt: TGTGCCATCAGTGAGGGGGCTAGCGGGCTAACCACAGATACGCAGTATTTT
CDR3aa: CAISEGASGLTTDTQYF

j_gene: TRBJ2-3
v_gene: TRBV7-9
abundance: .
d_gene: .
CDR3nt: TGTGCCAGCAGCGACGACAGTAGCACAGATACGCAGTATTTT
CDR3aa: CASSDDSSTDTQYF

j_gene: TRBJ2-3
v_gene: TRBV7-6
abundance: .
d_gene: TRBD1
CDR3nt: TGTGCCAGCAGCTCCCCAAGCCTACAGGGGGCATATACGCAGTATTTT
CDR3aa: CASSSPSLQGAYTQYF

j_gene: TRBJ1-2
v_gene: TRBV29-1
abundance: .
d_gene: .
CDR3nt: TGCAGCGTTGAATCCGTCTATGGCTACACCTTC
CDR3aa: CSVESVYGYTF

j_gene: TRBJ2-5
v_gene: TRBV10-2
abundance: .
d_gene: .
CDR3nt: TGCGCCAGCAGTGACGTTGCGGGGCGGGTTGAGACCCAGTACTTC
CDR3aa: CASSDVAGRVETQYF

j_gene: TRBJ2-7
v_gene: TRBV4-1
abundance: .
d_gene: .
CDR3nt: TGCGCCAGCAGCCATACCCCGGGGTACGAGCAGTACTTC
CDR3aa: CASSHTPGYEQYF

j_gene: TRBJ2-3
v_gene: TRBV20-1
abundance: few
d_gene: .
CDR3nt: TGCAGTGCTCCACCTCTAGAGGGAGGAGATACGCAGTATTTT
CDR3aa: CSAPPLEGGDTQYF

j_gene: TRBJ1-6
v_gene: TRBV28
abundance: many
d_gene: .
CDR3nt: TGTGCCAGCAGTCCCACACAGATCTCCTATAATTCACCCCTCCACTTT
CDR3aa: CASSPTQISYNSPLHF

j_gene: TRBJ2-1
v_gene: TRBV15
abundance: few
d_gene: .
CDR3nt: TGTGCCACCAGCAGAGATCCCGGTAACAATGAGCAGTTCTTC
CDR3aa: CATSRDPGNNEQFF

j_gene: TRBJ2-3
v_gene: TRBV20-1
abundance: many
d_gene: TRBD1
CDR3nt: TGCAGTGGGGACAGGGGTTTAGATACGCAGTATTTT
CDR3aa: CSGDRGLDTQYF

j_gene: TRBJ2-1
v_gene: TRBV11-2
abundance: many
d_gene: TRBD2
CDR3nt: TGTGCCAGCAGCTTAGCAGCGGGGTCCTACAATGAGCAGTTCTTC
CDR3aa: CASSLAAGSYNEQFF

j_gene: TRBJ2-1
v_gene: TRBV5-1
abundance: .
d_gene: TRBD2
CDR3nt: TGCGCCAGCAGCTTGGAACCGGGAGGGGTATACAATGAGCAGTTCTTC
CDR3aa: CASSLEPGGVYNEQFF

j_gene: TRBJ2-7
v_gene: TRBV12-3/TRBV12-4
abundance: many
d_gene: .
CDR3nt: TGTGCCAGCAGCCCCGAGGGATACGAGCAGTACTTC
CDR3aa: CASSPEGYEQYF

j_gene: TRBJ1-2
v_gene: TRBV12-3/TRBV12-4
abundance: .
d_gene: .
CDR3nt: TGTGCCAGCAGTTTCGGGGGGGCCTATGGCTACACCTTC
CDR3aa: CASSFGGAYGYTF

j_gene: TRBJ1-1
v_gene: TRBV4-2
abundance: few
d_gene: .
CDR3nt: TGTGCCAGCAGCCAAGGAGGGAGCTGGAACACTGAAGCTTTCTTT
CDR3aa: CASSQGGSWNTEAFF

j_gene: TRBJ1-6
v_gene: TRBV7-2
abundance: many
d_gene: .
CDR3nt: TGTGCCAGCAGCTCCCGGGACTATAATTCACCCCTCCACTTT
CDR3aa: CASSSRDYNSPLHF

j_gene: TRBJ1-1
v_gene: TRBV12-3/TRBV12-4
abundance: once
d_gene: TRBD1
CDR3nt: TGTGCCAGCAGTCCCGGGACAGGGGACCTTGAAGCTTTCTTT
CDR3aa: CASSPGTGDLEAFF

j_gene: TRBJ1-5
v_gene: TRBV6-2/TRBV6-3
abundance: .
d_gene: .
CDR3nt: TGTGCCAGCAGTTACTCGATTAATAGCACCGTGCCGGATCAGCCCCAGCATTTT
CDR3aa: CASSYSINSTVPDQPQHF

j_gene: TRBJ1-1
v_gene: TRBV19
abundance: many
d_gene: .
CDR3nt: TGTGCCAGTAAGGAATCCGGGACAACTGAAGCTTTCTTT
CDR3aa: CASKESGTTEAFF

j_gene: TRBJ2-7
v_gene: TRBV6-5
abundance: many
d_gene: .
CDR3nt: TGTGCCAGCAGTTACTCGAAACAGGGCTACGAGCAGTACTTC
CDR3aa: CASSYSKQGYEQYF

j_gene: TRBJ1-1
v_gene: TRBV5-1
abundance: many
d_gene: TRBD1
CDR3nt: TGCGCCAGCAGCTTCGCCGGGACAGGGGGATCGAACACTGAAGCTTTCTTT
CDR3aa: CASSFAGTGGSNTEAFF